Listed below are T cell receptor beta chains from one sample, sequenced in a study of blood T cell repertoires in COVID-19. TCRdb keeps only in-frame clones here, not all; method: immunoSEQ multiplex PCR. The sample has about 100,000 clones; roughly 90% are singletons. The specimen sequenced was peripheral blood. Receptor source: a man aged 25 to 45 in a cohort sampled during active COVID-19. Both conserved end residues are part of each CDR3.

V gene	J gene	CDR3 protein
TRBV7-9	TRBJ1-4	CASSLGQTNEKLFF
TRBV3-1/TRBV3-2	TRBJ1-4	CASSQRTLRDTNEKLFF
TRBV5-6	TRBJ1-1	CASSLRGRDTEAFF
TRBV5-4	TRBJ1-1	CASSLRTARTEAFF
TRBV11-2	TRBJ2-2	CASSLRGDPRTGELFF
TRBV5-4	TRBJ2-5	CASSLDFSDTQETQYF
TRBV19	TRBJ1-5	CASSRDRVGQPQHF
TRBV9	TRBJ2-4	CASSEANENIQYF
TRBV5-1	TRBJ1-1	CASSLATGGTEAFF
TRBV27	TRBJ2-2	CASRDRGPGELFF
TRBV6-5	TRBJ2-5	CASSSGQNQETQYF
TRBV4-3	TRBJ2-7	CASSLGTGYEQYF
TRBV5-3	TRBJ2-3	CARLPTASGGQIDTQYF
TRBV2	TRBJ2-3	CASSSQGWDTQYF
TRBV2	TRBJ1-1	CASSEAQSIEAFF
TRBV30	TRBJ2-7	CAWSDLTGYEQYF
TRBV9	TRBJ2-1	CASSARLAGHRPNEQFF
TRBV18	TRBJ2-7	CASSPPGQGRYEQYF
TRBV5-6	TRBJ1-5	CASSFFVEDSNQPQHF
TRBV5-1	TRBJ2-3	CASSPGTSGADTQYF
TRBV6-6	TRBJ2-5	CASSYRGTGYQETQYF
TRBV7-6	TRBJ1-5	CASSLGGGRNQPQHF
TRBV11-1	TRBJ2-2	CASSPPGDFAGELFF
TRBV29-1	TRBJ2-7	CSASQGAREQYF
TRBV3-1/TRBV3-2	TRBJ2-5	CASSLLAGGLETQYF
TRBV15	TRBJ2-3	CATSGGSTDTQYF
TRBV3-1/TRBV3-2	TRBJ2-3	CASGSLAGGGGTDTQYF
TRBV29-1	TRBJ2-7	CSVSSGRDEQYF
TRBV27	TRBJ1-6	CASSFGEGSPLHF
TRBV5-6	TRBJ2-1	CASSLGAGGNNEQFF
TRBV29-1	TRBJ1-1	CSANRGFGTEAFF
TRBV9	TRBJ2-5	CASSAGQIQETQYF
TRBV23-1	TRBJ2-6	CASSRSGTALGSGANVLTF
TRBV6-2/TRBV6-3	TRBJ2-7	CASSYSGLILGEQYF
TRBV30	TRBJ2-5	CAWSRGGETQYF
TRBV2	TRBJ1-2	CASRSGQGDGGYTF
TRBV6-6	TRBJ1-6	CASSAGGINSPLHF
TRBV5-1	TRBJ2-7	CASRGGPGASYEQYF
TRBV5-5	TRBJ1-1	CASSLLPPATGRTEAFF
TRBV20-1	TRBJ2-1	CSASLEGAGRYNEQFF
TRBV6-5	TRBJ1-2	CASSLTGGYGYTF
TRBV7-9	TRBJ1-1	CASSGPGMNTEAFF
TRBV4-3	TRBJ1-6	CASSNTASYNSPLHF
TRBV30	TRBJ1-3	CAWDGGYSGNTIYF
TRBV4-1	TRBJ1-6	CASSQDELQVDWPLHF
TRBV7-9	TRBJ2-3	CASSFPRGQAPDTQYF
TRBV11-1	TRBJ2-1	CASTSRTGTNNEQFF
TRBV3-1/TRBV3-2	TRBJ2-5	CASSQKGQGATQYF
TRBV6-4	TRBJ2-7	CASSESEAGGGEQYF
TRBV7-9	TRBJ1-1	CASSLSLNTEAFF
TRBV15	TRBJ1-5	CATSEQGSNQPQHF
TRBV15	TRBJ1-5	CATSRGKGNQPQHF
TRBV4-3	TRBJ1-1	CASSQDPWTGNTEAFF
TRBV27	TRBJ2-5	CASSEIGQGPTTQYF
TRBV12-3/TRBV12-4	TRBJ1-2	CASSFFRNYGYTF
TRBV7-2	TRBJ2-1	CASSLLAGAGNEQFF
TRBV3-1/TRBV3-2	TRBJ1-1	CASSQPGAMNTEAFF